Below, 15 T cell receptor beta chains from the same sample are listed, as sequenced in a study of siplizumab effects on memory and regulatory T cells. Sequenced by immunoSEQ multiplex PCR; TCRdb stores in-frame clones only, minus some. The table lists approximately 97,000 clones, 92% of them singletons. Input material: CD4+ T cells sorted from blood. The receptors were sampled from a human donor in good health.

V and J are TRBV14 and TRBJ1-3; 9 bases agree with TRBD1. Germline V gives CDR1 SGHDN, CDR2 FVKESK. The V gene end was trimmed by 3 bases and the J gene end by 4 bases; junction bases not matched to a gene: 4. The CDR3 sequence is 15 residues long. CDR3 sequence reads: CASSQDRGFGNTIYF. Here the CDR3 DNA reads TGTGCCAGCAGCCAGGACAGGGGCTTCGGAAACACCATATATTTT.

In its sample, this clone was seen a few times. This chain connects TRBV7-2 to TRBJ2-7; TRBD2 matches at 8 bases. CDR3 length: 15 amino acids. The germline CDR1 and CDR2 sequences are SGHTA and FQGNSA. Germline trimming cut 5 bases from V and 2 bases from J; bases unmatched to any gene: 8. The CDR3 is CASSVASGQAYEQYF. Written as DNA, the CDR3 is TGTGCCAGCAGCGTTGCTAGCGGGCAAGCCTACGAGCAGTACTTC.

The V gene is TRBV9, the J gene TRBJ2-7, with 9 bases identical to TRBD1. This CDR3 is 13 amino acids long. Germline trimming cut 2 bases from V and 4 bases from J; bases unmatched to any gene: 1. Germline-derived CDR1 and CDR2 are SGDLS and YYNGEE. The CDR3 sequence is CASSVDRGYEQYF. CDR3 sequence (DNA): TGTGCCAGCAGCGTTGACAGGGGGTACGAGCAGTACTTC.

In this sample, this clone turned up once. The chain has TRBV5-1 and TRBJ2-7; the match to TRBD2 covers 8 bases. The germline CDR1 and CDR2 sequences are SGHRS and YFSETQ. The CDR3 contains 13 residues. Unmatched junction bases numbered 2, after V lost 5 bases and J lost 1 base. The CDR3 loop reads CASRKRESYEQYF. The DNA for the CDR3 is TGCGCCAGCAGGAAGCGGGAGTCCTACGAGCAGTACTTC.

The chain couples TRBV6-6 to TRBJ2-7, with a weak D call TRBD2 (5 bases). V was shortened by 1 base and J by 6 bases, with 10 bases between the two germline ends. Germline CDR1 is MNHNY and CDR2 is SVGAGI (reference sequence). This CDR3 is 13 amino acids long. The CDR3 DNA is TGTGCCAGCAGTTACTTGGCGGGCAGCGAGCAGTACTTC. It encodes CASSYLAGSEQYF.

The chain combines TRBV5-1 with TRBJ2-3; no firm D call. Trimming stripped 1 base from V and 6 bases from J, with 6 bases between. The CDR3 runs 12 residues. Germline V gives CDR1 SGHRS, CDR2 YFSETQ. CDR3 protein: CASSLSRDTQYF. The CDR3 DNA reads TGCGCCAGCAGCTTGTCCCGGGATACGCAGTATTTT.

CDR3 nucleotide sequence: TGTGCCAGCAGCCCTAGGGGACAGCCCTCCTACGAGCAGTACTTC. It is translated as CASSPRGQPSYEQYF. The chain recombines TRBV28 with TRBJ2-7, with 7 bases that match TRBD1. Trimming took 6 bases from V and 0 from J; bases not matched to a gene: 8. CDR3 length: 15 amino acids. Per the germline V gene, CDR1 is MDHEN and CDR2 is SYDVKM.

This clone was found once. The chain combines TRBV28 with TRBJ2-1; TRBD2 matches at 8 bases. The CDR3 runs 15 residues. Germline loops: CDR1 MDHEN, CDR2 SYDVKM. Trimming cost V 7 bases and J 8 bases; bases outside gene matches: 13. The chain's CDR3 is CASNEGTRARDEQFF. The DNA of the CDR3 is TGTGCCAGCAACGAAGGGACTAGGGCTAGAGATGAGCAGTTCTTC.

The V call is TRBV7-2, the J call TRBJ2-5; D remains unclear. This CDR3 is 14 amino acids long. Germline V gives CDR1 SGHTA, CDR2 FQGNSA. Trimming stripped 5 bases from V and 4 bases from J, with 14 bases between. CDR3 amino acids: CASSLDRSRETQYF. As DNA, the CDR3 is TGTGCCAGCAGCCTAGATAGGAGTCGAGAGACCCAGTACTTC.

The CDR3 DNA reads TGTGCCAGCAGCTTGGGGACTAGGTCGGATACCGGGGAGCTGTTTTTT. Its protein is CASSLGTRSDTGELFF. V is TRBV5-4 and J is TRBJ2-2; 7 positions agree with TRBD2. This CDR3 has 16 amino acids. V was clipped by 0 bases and J by 5 bases; unmatched bases: 7. CDR1 SGHNT and CDR2 YYREEE come from the germline V gene (reference sequence).

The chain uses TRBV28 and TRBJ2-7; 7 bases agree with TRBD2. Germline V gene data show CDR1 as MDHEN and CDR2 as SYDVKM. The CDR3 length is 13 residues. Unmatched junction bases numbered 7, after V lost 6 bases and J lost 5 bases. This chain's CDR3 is CASRRSGVNEQYF. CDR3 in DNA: TGTGCCAGCAGACGCAGCGGGGTGAACGAGCAGTACTTC.

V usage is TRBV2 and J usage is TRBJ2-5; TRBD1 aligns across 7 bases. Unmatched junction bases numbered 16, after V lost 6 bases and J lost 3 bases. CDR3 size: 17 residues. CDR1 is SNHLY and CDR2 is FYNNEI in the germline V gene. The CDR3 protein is CASRGDSAHNLKETQYF. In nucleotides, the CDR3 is TGTGCCAGCAGGGGGGACAGCGCACATAACCTCAAAGAGACCCAGTACTTC.

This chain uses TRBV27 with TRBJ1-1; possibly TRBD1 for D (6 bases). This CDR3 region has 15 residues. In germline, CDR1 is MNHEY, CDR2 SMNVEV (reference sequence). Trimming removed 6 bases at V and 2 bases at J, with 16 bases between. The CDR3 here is CASSRGGDKNTEAFF. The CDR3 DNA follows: TGTGCCAGCAGCCGTGGTGGGGACAAAAACACTGAAGCTTTCTTT.

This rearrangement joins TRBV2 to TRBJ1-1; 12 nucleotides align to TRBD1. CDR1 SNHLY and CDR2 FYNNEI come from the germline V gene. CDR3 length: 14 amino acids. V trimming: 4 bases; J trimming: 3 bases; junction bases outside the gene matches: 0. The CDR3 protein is CASSGDRGHTEAFF. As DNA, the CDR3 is TGTGCCAGCAGTGGGGACAGGGGGCACACTGAAGCTTTCTTT.

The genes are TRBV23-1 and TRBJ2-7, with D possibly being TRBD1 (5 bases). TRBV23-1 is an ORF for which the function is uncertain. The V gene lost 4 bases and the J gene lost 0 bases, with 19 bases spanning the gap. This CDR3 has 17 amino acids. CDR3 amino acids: CASSRPQDTEFSYEQYF. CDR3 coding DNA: TGCGCCAGCAGTCGCCCCCAGGACACCGAATTCTCCTACGAGCAGTACTTC.